The next 23 T cell receptor beta chains were all read from a single sample in a study of T cell responses to AZD1222 COVID-19 vaccine listed by TCRdb under 2021. The protocol used for the library was the immunoSEQ multiplex PCR assay. Sourced from immuneACCESS, this table was stored by TCRdb with only in-frame sequences that have V and J called. A share of the clones is absent; for the studies checked, an unresolved V gene accounts for under half, and the remainder has no known explanation. For this sample the table gives some 150,000 clones, of which more than 85% were detected only once. The ten largest clones add up to 6.9% of the sample. The intended sense of this specimen's time point label: sample from adult after SARS-CoV-2 infection, after symptom onset. The source was peripheral blood, collected after recovery from COVID-19. These receptors all stem from an adult who had recovered from COVID-19.

This clone was seen only a few times. The chain couples TRBV2 to TRBJ1-1; 7 bases map to TRBD1. V lost 3 bases, J lost 6 bases, and 16 bases stayed unmatched. The germline gives CDR1 SNHLY, CDR2 FYNNEI. This CDR3 is 17 amino acids long. CDR3 sequence (DNA): TGTGCCAGCAGTGATTTTTTACAGGTCAGGGGGACCCCTGAAGCTTTCTTT. Residues: CASSDFLQVRGTPEAFF.

The rearrangement links TRBV20-1 to TRBJ1-3, with 7 bases lining up with TRBD1. The CDR3 contains 15 residues. In germline, CDR1 is DFQATT, CDR2 SNEGSKA (reference sequence). The V segment lost 3 bases and the J segment 4 bases; nucleotides outside the gene matches: 9. The CDR3 loop reads CSASFRRGPGNTIYF. The CDR3 DNA sequence: TGCAGTGCTAGTTTTCGGAGGGGGCCGGGAAACACCATATATTTT.

The gene calls are TRBV29-1 and TRBJ2-3; TRBD1 agrees at 8 bases. Losses at the gene ends were 6 bases for V and 3 bases for J; bases not matched to a gene: 8. Germline CDR1 and CDR2: SQVTM and ANQGSEA. The CDR3 contains 14 residues. The CDR3, as DNA: TGCAGCGTGCGGCAGGGGGCCCCAACAGATACGCAGTATTTT. It encodes CSVRQGAPTDTQYF.

The V gene is TRBV2, the J gene TRBJ1-2; a weak D match, TRBD1 (5 bases). This CDR3 has 14 residues. Trimming removed 6 bases from V and 6 bases from J, with 17 bases in between. Germline V gives CDR1 SNHLY, CDR2 FYNNEI. CDR3 coding DNA: TGTGCCAGCAGCCTGGAGGGGCCCCTGAATGGCTACACCTTC. It translates to CASSLEGPLNGYTF.

V usage is TRBV28 and J usage is TRBJ1-5; D is undetermined. V was shortened by 1 base and J by 5 bases, with 3 bases between the two germline ends. In germline, CDR1 is MDHEN, CDR2 SYDVKM. The CDR3 runs to 12 residues. The CDR3 protein is CASSLLYQPQHF. Written as DNA, the CDR3 is TGTGCCAGCAGTTTATTATATCAGCCCCAGCATTTT.

This rearrangement joins TRBV7-2 to TRBJ1-1, with D unclear. Per the germline V gene, CDR1 is SGHTA and CDR2 is FQGNSA. V was cut by 3 bases and J by 3 bases, with 8 bases left in between. The CDR3 loop spans 13 amino acids. The DNA for the CDR3 is TGTGCCAGCAGCTTCGGATTGGACACTGAAGCTTTCTTT. Translating gives CASSFGLDTEAFF.

The table lists this clone with a few counts. CDR3 nucleotide sequence: TGTGCCAGCTCACCGGACGGAGGTATTACAGTCAATCAGCCCCAGCATTTT. Protein sequence: CASSPDGGITVNQPQHF. The V and J genes are TRBV18 and TRBJ1-5; D remains ambiguous. The V gene's germline CDR1 is KGHSH and CDR2 LQKENI. Trimming stripped 3 bases from V and 3 bases from J, with 18 bases between. The CDR3 extends over 17 amino acids.

The chain couples TRBV11-3 to TRBJ2-2; D is undetermined. Trimming removed 5 bases from V and 5 bases from J, with 9 bases in between. The CDR3 totals 13 residues. Germline loops: CDR1 SGHNT, CDR2 YENEEA. The chain's CDR3 is CASSHPRTGELFF. CDR3 bases: TGTGCCAGCAGCCACCCCCGGACCGGGGAGCTGTTTTTT.

The V and J genes are TRBV19 and TRBJ2-1, with D unclear. The CDR3 sequence is 14 residues long. The V gene's germline CDR1 is LNHDA and CDR2 SQIVND (reference sequence). The V end was cut by 0 bases, the J end by 4 bases, with 7 bases between. The CDR3 reads CASSIDPGYNEQFF. CDR3 in DNA: TGTGCCAGTAGTATAGACCCGGGTTACAATGAGCAGTTCTTC.

Sample share makes this clone large (0.1 to 1%). The CDR3 region is CASSLGLEQYF. The CDR3, as DNA: TGTGCCAGCAGTTTAGGGCTCGAGCAGTACTTC. The chain combines TRBV28 with TRBJ2-7; D is ambiguous. Trimming removed 2 bases from V and 6 bases from J, with 5 bases in between. There are 11 residues in the CDR3. CDR1 and CDR2 from the germline V gene are MDHEN and SYDVKM.

The chain uses TRBV29-1 and TRBJ1-1, with D perhaps matching TRBD1 (6 bases). V was pared by 7 bases and J by 3 bases, with 15 bases between. Germline V gene lookup returns CDR1 SQVTM and CDR2 ANQGSEA. The CDR3 loop spans 13 amino acids. CDR3 DNA: TGCAGCGGGAATGGGTGGGGGCACACTGAAGCTTTCTTT. It yields the protein CSGNGWGHTEAFF.

V gene TRBV3-1 (or the pseudogene TRBV3-2) combines with J gene TRBJ2-2; tentatively, D is TRBD1 (6 bases). The CDR3 runs 14 residues. In germline, CDR1 is LGHDT, CDR2 YNNKEL (reference sequence). V lost 5 bases to trimming and J lost 4 bases, with 11 bases between them. Here the CDR3 reads CASSFDRTTGELFF. The CDR3 DNA sequence: TGTGCCAGCAGCTTTGACAGGACCACCGGGGAGCTGTTTTTT.

The chain links TRBV7-9 to TRBJ1-1, with 7 positions matching TRBD1. Looked up from germline, CDR1 is SEHNR and CDR2 is FQNEAQ (reference sequence). The CDR3 is 15 amino acids. With 6 bases clipped from V and 3 bases from J, the junction kept 10 bases outside the gene matches. The CDR3 region has the DNA TGTGCCAGCAGTAAAAACAGGGGATTTGACACTGAAGCTTTCTTT. Protein sequence: CASSKNRGFDTEAFF.

The V call is TRBV7-9, the J call TRBJ2-7; TRBD1 or TRBD2 may be the D gene (5 bases each). V was cut by 5 bases and J by 2 bases, with 19 bases left in between. Germline lookup yields CDR1 SEHNR and CDR2 FQNEAQ (reference sequence). The CDR3 consists of 16 residues. The CDR3 DNA reads as TGTGCCAGCAGCCCTTATGAGGGGCAGAAGACCTACGAGCAGTACTTC. Amino acid sequence: CASSPYEGQKTYEQYF.

The chain couples TRBV10-3 to TRBJ2-2; 7 bases line up with TRBD1. The CDR3 is made up of 15 amino acids. V shed 3 bases and J 4 bases; nucleotides not matched to a gene: 5. From germline, CDR1 is ENHRY and CDR2 SYGVKD. CDR3 sequence (DNA): TGTGCCATCAGTGAAAGGGGGCCCAGCACCGGGGAGCTGTTTTTT. Encoded protein: CAISERGPSTGELFF.

The CDR3 bases are TGTGCCAGCAGTTACAGATCTATGAACACTGAAGCTTTCTTT. Protein product: CASSYRSMNTEAFF. This chain joins TRBV6-2 or TRBV6-3 and TRBJ1-1, with no clear D. Germline V gene data show CDR1 as MNHEY and CDR2 as SVGEGT. The CDR3 is 14 amino acids. V lost 2 bases and J lost 0, with 7 bases in between.

This clone has more than one count but fewer than ten. CDR3 bases: TGTGCCAGCAGCCTAAACAGGGGCGGACGTTATAGCAATCAGCCCCAGCATTTT. Amino acids: CASSLNRGGRYSNQPQHF. The chain employs TRBV28 and TRBJ1-5, with 7 nucleotides matching TRBD1. The CDR3 runs 18 residues. Looked up from germline, CDR1 is MDHEN and CDR2 is SYDVKM. The trim removed 6 bases at V and 0 bases at J, leaving 14 bases unmatched.

The chain combines TRBV5-6 with TRBJ2-3, with D hard to call. With 2 bases removed from V and 4 bases from J, the gap between germline ends came to 5 bases. CDR1 SGHDT and CDR2 YYEEEE come from the germline V gene. The CDR3 length is 12 residues. The CDR3: CASSLVSDTQYF. CDR3 DNA sequence: TGTGCCAGCAGCTTAGTTTCAGATACGCAGTATTTT.

This clone was observed a handful of times. The chain couples TRBV6-5 to TRBJ1-2; 7 bases map to TRBD1. Germline V lookup: CDR1 MNHEY, CDR2 SVGAGI. Trimming removed 10 bases from V and 8 bases from J; junction bases left unmatched: 10. This CDR3 spans 12 amino acids. This CDR3 reads CATETGWGGYTF. In DNA form, the CDR3 reads TGTGCCACCGAGACAGGGTGGGGCGGCTACACCTTC.

This clone is a singleton in its sample. The chain combines TRBV18 with TRBJ1-1; TRBD1 might be the D (6 bases). The CDR3 has 14 amino acids. Germline V gene lookup returns CDR1 KGHSH and CDR2 LQKENI. V dropped 3 bases and J dropped 0 bases, with 8 bases sitting between them. The CDR3 loop reads CASSPTGMNTEAFF. The CDR3 DNA follows: TGTGCCAGCTCACCGACAGGCATGAACACTGAAGCTTTCTTT.

A few counts support this clone. V usage is TRBV18 and J usage is TRBJ2-2; tentative D call: TRBD2 (5 bases). The CDR3 spans 17 residues. Germline lookup yields CDR1 KGHSH and CDR2 LQKENI. V was pared by 6 bases and J by 0 bases, with 17 bases between. In DNA form, the CDR3 reads TGTGCCAGCTCCGAACTAGGCGAACCTGCGAACACCGGGGAGCTGTTTTTT. It encodes CASSELGEPANTGELFF.

This clone was observed a single time. This chain joins TRBV6-5 and TRBJ1-2; 8 bases align to TRBD1. Germline CDR1 and CDR2: MNHEY and SVGAGI. The CDR3 has 13 amino acids. V was clipped by 7 bases and J by 6 bases; unmatched bases: 7. The CDR3 reads CASILQGGDGYTF. The DNA for the CDR3 is TGTGCCAGCATATTACAGGGGGGGGATGGCTACACCTTC.

This chain links TRBV6-5 with TRBJ2-3; 10 bases line up with TRBD1. V shed 4 bases, J shed 5 bases, and the junction held 3 bases outside the gene matches. CDR1 MNHEY and CDR2 SVGAGI come from the germline V gene. The CDR3 contains 14 residues. In nucleotides, the CDR3 is TGTGCCAGCAGTTGGACAGGGGGAGAAGATACGCAGTATTTT. Translating it yields CASSWTGGEDTQYF.